The sequence of this T cell receptor beta chain was determined in a study of metastatic and nonmetastatic thyroid tumors. Not a single patient had been given any form of treatment at any point before undergoing thyroid surgery. This clone was found many times. In the original processing: Across clinicopathological groups, CDR3 differences served as the basis for building a distant-metastasis classifier for papillary thyroid cancer. Using MiXCR, TCRdb re-called clones from the PCR reads. In this record, the V and J calls reflect TCRdb's handling and not the investigators' own analysis. The table lists approximately 17,000 clones, around 17% of them singletons. Trimming cost V 7 bases and J 7 bases, with 17 bases left between them. The germline CDR1 and CDR2 sequences are SGHAT and FQNNGV. This CDR3 comprises 14 residues.

This receptor was taken from a male donor with papillary thyroid cancer or a benign thyroid nodule (not recorded which). Some clones in this sample may be carry-over from other donors' samples. J is TRBJ2-1 and V is TRBV11-2; D is possibly TRBD1 or TRBD2 (5 bases each). Sequenced material: blood. Here the CDR3 reads CASIDRLTGNEQFF. As DNA, the CDR3 is TGTGCCAGCATCGACAGACTTACGGGAAATGAGCAGTTCTTC.